The 20 T cell receptor beta chains below were found in one sample sequenced in a study of shared clonotypes between healthy human individuals. The assay was immunoSEQ multiplex PCR, and TCRdb's table has in-frame clones only and misses some. The table has about 560,000 clones, around 80% seen once. Material for sequencing was PBMCs. These receptors were obtained from a woman aged 40 to 49 in good health. Some clones in this sample may be carry-over from other donors' samples.

The rearrangement links TRBV5-1 to TRBJ1-3; 7 nucleotides align to TRBD1. Germline V gene sequence: CDR1 SGHRS, CDR2 YFSETQ. The CDR3 extends over 16 amino acids. Trimming cost V 4 bases and J 0 bases; bases outside gene matches: 7. CDR3 bases: TGCGCCAGCAGCCAGGACAGGCCCCTCTCTGGAAACACCATATATTTT. Protein: CASSQDRPLSGNTIYF.

The rearrangement uses TRBV18 and TRBJ2-7, with 7 bases identical to TRBD2. Trimming removed 4 bases from V and 5 bases from J; junction bases left unmatched: 11. Looked up from germline, CDR1 is KGHSH and CDR2 is LQKENI. The CDR3 runs 15 residues. CDR3 residues: CASSLSGRVGDEQYF. The CDR3 DNA sequence: TGTGCCAGCTCACTATCGGGGAGGGTAGGCGACGAGCAGTACTTC.

The chain couples TRBV5-1 to TRBJ2-6; D may be TRBD2 (7 bases). V lost 4 bases and J 1 base, leaving 12 bases between the germline ends. The CDR3 contains 16 residues. From germline, CDR1 is SGHRS and CDR2 YFSETQ. CDR3 bases: TGCGCCAGCAGCGGACGGGGGGCGTCTGGGGCCAACGTCCTGACTTTC. Translation gives CASSGRGASGANVLTF.

The V call is TRBV7-8, the J call TRBJ2-7; D is possibly TRBD1 (5 bases). The CDR3 extends over 14 amino acids. V was trimmed by 2 bases and J by 2 bases, leaving 10 bases between them. Germline CDR1 is SGHVS and CDR2 is FQNEAQ. The DNA of the CDR3 is TGTGCCAGCAGCTTACAGGGCCCAACCTACGAGCAGTACTTC. Translated: CASSLQGPTYEQYF. Supplemented by reference TRBV7-8 and TRBJ2-7, the full variable domain reads GAGVSQSPRYKVAKRGQDVALRCDPISGHVSLFWYQQALGQGPEFLTYFQNEAQLDKSGLPSDRFFAERPEGSVSTLKIQRTQQEDSAVYLCASSLQGPTYEQYFGPGTRLTVT.

About this clone: A far bigger clonotype differs at one base, so this is likely a read error. V usage is TRBV19 and J usage is TRBJ2-2; D may be TRBD1 (6 bases). Germline V gene sequence: CDR1 LNHDA, CDR2 SQIVND (reference sequence). This CDR3 region has 16 residues. The CDR3: CASSTPGHVGTGELSF. CDR3 sequence (DNA): TGTGCCAGTAGTACCCCGGGACATGTCGGCACCGGGGAGCTGTCTTTT.

The chain links TRBV5-8 to TRBJ2-5; D gene uncertain. This CDR3 contains 14 residues. Germline loops: CDR1 SGHTS, CDR2 YDEGEE. V shed 2 bases and J shed 5 bases, with 13 bases lying between them. CDR3 bases: TGTGCCAGCAGCTTCCAGGTTTTTTGGGAGACCCAGTACTTC. It is translated as CASSFQVFWETQYF.

This rearrangement joins TRBV18 to TRBJ2-3; D is unresolved. The V end lost 1 base, the J end lost 0 bases, and 5 bases lay between the germline ends. Per the germline V gene, CDR1 is KGHSH and CDR2 is LQKENI. The CDR3 extends over 14 amino acids. The CDR3 region is CASSPRVSTDTQYF. CDR3 nucleotides: TGTGCCAGCTCACCACGGGTTAGCACAGATACGCAGTATTTT.

In the case of this clone: With a far larger clone one base away, a read error is the likely cause. The chain employs TRBV5-4 and TRBJ2-7; the D gene is possibly TRBD2 (7 bases). Trimming stripped 0 bases from V and 6 bases from J, with 16 bases between. Germline V CDR1 and CDR2: SGHNT, YYREEE (reference sequence). CDR3 size: 15 residues. CDR3 sequence reads: CASSLARGGIREQYF. CDR3 sequence (DNA): TGTGCCAGCAGCTTGGCCCGCGGGGGCATCCGCGAGCAGTACTTC. Drawing the rest from reference TRBV5-4 and TRBJ2-7, the complete variable domain is ETGVTQSPTHLIKTRGQQVTLRCSSQSGHNTVSWYQQALGQGPQFIFQYYREEENGRGNFPPRFSGLQFPNYSSELNVNALELDDSALYLCASSLARGGIREQYFGPGTRLTVT.

The V and J genes are TRBV19 and TRBJ1-1; possible D gene TRBD1, 5 bases. This CDR3 has 15 amino acids. Per the germline V gene, CDR1 is LNHDA and CDR2 is SQIVND (reference sequence). V lost 5 bases and J lost 5, with 18 bases in between. In nucleotides, the CDR3 is TGTGCCAGTAGTTCAACTGGGGGGGTTGGTACTGAAGCTTTCTTT. It yields the protein CASSSTGGVGTEAFF. Full variable domain (outside the CDR3, taken from reference TRBV19 and TRBJ1-1): DGGITQSPKYLFRKEGQNVTLSCEQNLNHDAMYWYRQDPGQGLRLIYYSQIVNDFQKGDIAEGYSVSREKKESFPLTVTSAQKNPTAFYLCASSSTGGVGTEAFFGQGTRLTVV.

The chain recombines TRBV29-1 with TRBJ2-7, with 8 bases lining up with TRBD2. V dropped 3 bases and J dropped 6; count of bases not matched to a gene: 7. This CDR3 has 13 residues. Germline V gene sequence: CDR1 SQVTM, CDR2 ANQGSEA. CDR3 in DNA: TGCAGCGTTGAGGTAGCGGGATCTGGCGAGCAGTACTTC. This translates into CSVEVAGSGEQYF.

V and J are TRBV30 and TRBJ1-6; 8 nucleotides align to TRBD1. The V gene's germline CDR1 is GTSNPN and CDR2 SVGIG (reference sequence). CDR3 size: 14 residues. The CDR3 loop is CARNRGVDNSPLHF. In DNA, the CDR3 is TGTGCTCGAAACAGGGGGGTGGATAATTCACCCCTCCACTTT.

This chain uses TRBV28 with TRBJ2-3; D is perhaps TRBD2 (5 bases). The CDR3 is made up of 15 amino acids. With 4 bases removed from V and 3 bases from J, the gap between germline ends came to 14 bases. Per germline, CDR1 MDHEN and CDR2 SYDVKM. DNA for the CDR3: TGTGCCAGCAGTTCTCCAGCGGACGGGACAGATACGCAGTATTTT. This gives the protein CASSSPADGTDTQYF.

The chain combines TRBV11-1 with TRBJ2-7; 8 nucleotides match TRBD2. This CDR3 comprises 14 residues. The V gene end was trimmed by 4 bases and the J gene end by 0 bases; junction bases not matched to a gene: 2. CDR1 SGHAT and CDR2 FQDESV come from the germline V gene (reference sequence). The CDR3 here is CASSSGTSSYEQYF. CDR3 DNA: TGTGCCAGCAGCTCCGGGACTAGCTCCTACGAGCAGTACTTC. The entire variable domain, with the rest obtained from reference TRBV11-1 and TRBJ2-7, is as follows: EAEVAQSPRYKITEKSQAVAFWCDPISGHATLYWYRQILGQGPELLVQFQDESVVDDSQLPKDRFSAERLKGVDSTLKIQPAELGDSAMYLCASSSGTSSYEQYFGPGTRLTVT.

The rearrangement links TRBV7-9 to TRBJ2-7, with D possibly TRBD1 on 7 matching bases. Germline V gene data show CDR1 as SEHNR and CDR2 as FQNEAQ (reference sequence). V was clipped by 5 bases and J by 5 bases, with 16 bases between them. The CDR3 runs to 14 residues. This chain's CDR3 is CASSQGGPRDEQYF. In nucleotides, the CDR3 is TGTGCCAGCAGCCAGGGGGGCCCCCGAGACGAGCAGTACTTC.

The table lists this clone with a few counts. The genes are TRBV4-3 and TRBJ2-2; 12 bases match TRBD2. This CDR3 contains 19 residues. Germline values: CDR1 LGHNA, CDR2 YSLEER. The J segment lost 3 bases and the V segment lost 3 bases, leaving 11 bases of the junction unmatched. Written as DNA, the CDR3 is TGCGCCAGCAGCCAGGATGGGGCTAGCGGGAGGGGTTACACCGGGGAGCTGTTTTTT. Translation gives CASSQDGASGRGYTGELFF.

This sequence joins TRBV5-5 and TRBJ1-1, with TRBD1 matching 8 bases. The germline V gene encodes CDR1 SGHKS and CDR2 YYEKEE (reference sequence). CDR3 length: 14 amino acids. The J segment lost 5 bases and the V segment lost 4 bases, leaving 7 bases of the junction unmatched. The CDR3 coding sequence is TGTGCCAGCAGCGATCGGACAGGGCCGACTGAAGCTTTCTTT. Its translation: CASSDRTGPTEAFF.

This chain uses TRBV30 with TRBJ2-7; 9 positions agree with TRBD2. The CDR3 runs to 15 residues. Germline CDR1 GTSNPN, CDR2 SVGIG (reference sequence). J gave up 3 bases and V 2 bases, and 8 bases lay outside the gene matches. CDR3 sequence reads: CAWSRGVAGDYEQYF. In DNA form, the CDR3 reads TGTGCCTGGAGTCGGGGGGTAGCGGGAGACTACGAGCAGTACTTC.

The chain is built from TRBV28 and TRBJ2-5; either TRBD1 or TRBD2 may supply D (5 bases each). Germline V gene lookup returns CDR1 MDHEN and CDR2 SYDVKM. V lost 6 bases and J lost 5, with 19 bases in between. CDR3 length: 15 amino acids. The CDR3 DNA reads TGTGCCAGCAGCACTAGGACTGGGGGTTTGGAGACCCAGTACTTC. It is translated as CASSTRTGGLETQYF.

The rearrangement joins TRBV19 to TRBJ1-1; no reliable D call. This CDR3 contains 15 residues. Trimming took off 3 bases at V and 7 bases at J, with 18 bases between the two ends. Per germline, CDR1 LNHDA and CDR2 SQIVND (reference sequence). CDR3 DNA: TGTGCCAGTAGTATGTCGGGCGGAGGGCCTCGTGAAGCTTTCTTT. It yields the protein CASSMSGGGPREAFF.

The chain joins TRBV10-1 to TRBJ1-2, with D perhaps TRBD1 (5 bases). CDR1 is WNHNN and CDR2 is SYGVQD in the germline V gene (reference sequence). The V end lost 3 bases, the J end lost 0 bases, and 20 bases lay between the germline ends. CDR3 size: 18 residues. CDR3: CASSDEQGRGNTNYGYTF. CDR3 sequence (DNA): TGCGCCAGCAGTGACGAGCAGGGAAGGGGTAATACTAACTATGGCTACACCTTC.